This TCR beta chain was obtained from a study of blood T cell repertoires in COVID-19. Germline-derived CDR1 and CDR2 are GTSNPN and SVGIG (reference sequence). V lost 4 bases and J lost 0, with 13 bases in between. This CDR3 is 15 amino acids long. Clones were sequenced by immunoSEQ multiplex PCR, and TCRdb holds only the in-frame ones, with some missing. The sample contains 20,000 to 25,000 clones, roughly 80% of which appear only once. The clonotype originates from a man in his 60s with active COVID-19. The source material was peripheral blood. The chain joins TRBV30 to TRBJ1-3; D gene ambiguous. The CDR3 loop is CAWIPPRSSGNTIYF. The CDR3 bases are TGTGCCTGGATCCCCCCACGGAGCTCTGGAAACACCATATATTTT.